The clone carrying this TCR beta chain was seen only once. Its antigen is unidentified. CDR1 is SEHNR, CDR2 FQNEAQ, per germline (reference sequence). The CDR3 length is 17 residues. With V trimmed by 4 bases and J by 6 bases, 12 bases remained unmatched. Primers included in the PCR were 60 Vbeta and 13 Jbeta primers. Repertoires were generated with immunoSEQ multiplex PCR, while TCRdb's copy carries only in-frame clones and drops some. The table has roughly 130,000 clones, around three fifths seen once. These data come from a study of cytomegalovirus exposure and HLA in healthy donors. Findings and limits, study-wide: CMV serostatus alone was available as immune exposure information. A prior analysis recorded that most TCR beta V segments were productive about 90% or about 30% of the time. Specificity for CMV antigens was confirmed in vitro for a few of the CMV-associated chains. Most TCRs appeared rarely, but some public TCRs recurred in many donors.

The receptor comes from a woman aged 40 to 50 in good health and CMV-seropositive. The chain joins TRBV7-9 to TRBJ2-2; 9 bases fit TRBD2. Source material: PBMCs. CDR3 amino acids: CASSSASGIGMAGELFF. CDR3 coding DNA: TGTGCCAGCAGCTCGGCTAGCGGGATAGGTATGGCCGGGGAGCTGTTTTTT.